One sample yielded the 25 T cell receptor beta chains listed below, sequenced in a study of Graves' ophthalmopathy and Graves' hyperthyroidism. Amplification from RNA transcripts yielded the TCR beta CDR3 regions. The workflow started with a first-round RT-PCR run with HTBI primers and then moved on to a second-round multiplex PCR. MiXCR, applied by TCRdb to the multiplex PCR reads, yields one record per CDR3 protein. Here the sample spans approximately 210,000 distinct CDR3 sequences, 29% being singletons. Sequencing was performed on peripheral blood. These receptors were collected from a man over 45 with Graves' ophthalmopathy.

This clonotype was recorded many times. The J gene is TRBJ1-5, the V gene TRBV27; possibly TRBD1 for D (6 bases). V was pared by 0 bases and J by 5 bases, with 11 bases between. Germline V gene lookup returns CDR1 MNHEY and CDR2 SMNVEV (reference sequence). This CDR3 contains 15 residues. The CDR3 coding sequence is TGTGCCAGCAGTTTATCGGGGGGCGGTTATCAGCCCCAGCATTTT. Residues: CASSLSGGGYQPQHF.

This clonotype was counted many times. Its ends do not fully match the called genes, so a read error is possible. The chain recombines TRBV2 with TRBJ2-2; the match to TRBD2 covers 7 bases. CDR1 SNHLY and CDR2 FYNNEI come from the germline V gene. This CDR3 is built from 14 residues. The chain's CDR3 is CARRRDYAGGELFF. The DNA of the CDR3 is TGTGCCCGCAGGAGGGACTACGCAGGCGGGGAGCTGTTTTTT.

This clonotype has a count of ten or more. The CDR3 spells CASSLGFESGDRELFF. The CDR3 bases are TGTGCCAGCAGCTTAGGTTTTGAATCTGGAGACCGGGAGCTGTTTTTT. The chain carries TRBV11-2 and TRBJ2-2, with D unclear. Germline V CDR1 and CDR2: SGHAT, FQNNGV. Trimming pared 1 base from V and 9 bases from J, leaving 18 bases between. CDR3 size: 16 residues.

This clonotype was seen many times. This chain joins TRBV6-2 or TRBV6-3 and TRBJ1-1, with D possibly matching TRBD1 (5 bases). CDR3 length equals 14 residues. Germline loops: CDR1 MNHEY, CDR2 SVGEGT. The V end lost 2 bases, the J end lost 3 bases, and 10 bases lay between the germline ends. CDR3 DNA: TGTGCCAGCAGTTACGTAGACAGATACACTGAAGCTTTCTTT. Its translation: CASSYVDRYTEAFF.

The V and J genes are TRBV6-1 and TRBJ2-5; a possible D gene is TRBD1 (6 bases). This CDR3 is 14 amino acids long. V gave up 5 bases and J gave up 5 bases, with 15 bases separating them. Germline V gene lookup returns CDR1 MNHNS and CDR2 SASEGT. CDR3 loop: CASSPRQVWETQYF. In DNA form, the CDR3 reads TGTGCCAGCAGTCCAAGACAGGTGTGGGAGACCCAGTACTTC.

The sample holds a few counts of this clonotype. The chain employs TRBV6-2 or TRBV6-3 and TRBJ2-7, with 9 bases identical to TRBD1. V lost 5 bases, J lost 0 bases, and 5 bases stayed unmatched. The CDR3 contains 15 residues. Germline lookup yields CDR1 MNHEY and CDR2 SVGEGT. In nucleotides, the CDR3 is TGTGCCAGCAGTCCTGGACAGGGGCTCTCCTACGAGCAGTACTTC. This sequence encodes CASSPGQGLSYEQYF.

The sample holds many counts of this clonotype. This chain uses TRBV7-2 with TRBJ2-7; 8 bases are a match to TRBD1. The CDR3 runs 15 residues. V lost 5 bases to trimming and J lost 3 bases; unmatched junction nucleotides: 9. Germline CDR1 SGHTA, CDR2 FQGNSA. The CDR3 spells CASSAYRGDNYEQYF. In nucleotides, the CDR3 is TGTGCCAGCAGCGCCTACAGGGGGGATAACTACGAGCAGTACTTC.

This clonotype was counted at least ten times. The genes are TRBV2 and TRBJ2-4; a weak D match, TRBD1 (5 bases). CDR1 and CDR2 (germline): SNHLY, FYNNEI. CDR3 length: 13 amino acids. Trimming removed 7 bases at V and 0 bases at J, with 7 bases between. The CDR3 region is CASMGLAKNIQYF. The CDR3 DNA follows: TGTGCCAGCATGGGGCTAGCCAAAAACATTCAGTACTTC.

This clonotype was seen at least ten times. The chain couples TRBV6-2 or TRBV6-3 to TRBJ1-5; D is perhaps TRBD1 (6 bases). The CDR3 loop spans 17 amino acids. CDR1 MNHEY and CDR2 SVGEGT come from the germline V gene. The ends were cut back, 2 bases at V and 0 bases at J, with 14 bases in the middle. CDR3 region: CASSYGTQTFSNQPQHF. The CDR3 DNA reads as TGTGCCAGCAGTTACGGGACACAGACTTTTAGCAATCAGCCCCAGCATTTT.

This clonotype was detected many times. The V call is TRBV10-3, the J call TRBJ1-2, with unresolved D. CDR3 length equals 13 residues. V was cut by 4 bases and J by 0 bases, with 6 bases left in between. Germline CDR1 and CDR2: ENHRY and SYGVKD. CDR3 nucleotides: TGTGCCATCAGTGGGGCGGCTAACTATGGCTACACCTTC. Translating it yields CAISGAANYGYTF.

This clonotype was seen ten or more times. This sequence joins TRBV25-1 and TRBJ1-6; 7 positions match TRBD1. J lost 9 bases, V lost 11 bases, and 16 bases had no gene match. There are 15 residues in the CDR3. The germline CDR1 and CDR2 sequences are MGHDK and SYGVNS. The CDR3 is CACSPGQWGSSPLHF. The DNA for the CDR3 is TGTGCCTGTTCCCCGGGACAGTGGGGGTCTTCACCCCTCCACTTT.

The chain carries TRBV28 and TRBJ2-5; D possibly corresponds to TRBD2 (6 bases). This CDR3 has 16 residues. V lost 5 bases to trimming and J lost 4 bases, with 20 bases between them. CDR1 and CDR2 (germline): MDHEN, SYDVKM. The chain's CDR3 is CASSSPRGRGGETQYF. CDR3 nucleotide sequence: TGTGCCAGCAGTAGCCCCCGGGGGAGAGGAGGAGAGACCCAGTACTTC.

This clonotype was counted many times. CDR3 loop: CASSPADRGNTYEQYF. The CDR3 region has the DNA TGTGCCAGCAGCCCCGCCGACAGGGGTAATACCTACGAGCAGTACTTC. The V call is TRBV14, the J call TRBJ2-7; 8 positions match TRBD1. This CDR3 is 16 amino acids long. Germline CDR1 and CDR2: SGHDN and FVKESK. V dropped 4 bases and J dropped 2; count of bases not matched to a gene: 10.

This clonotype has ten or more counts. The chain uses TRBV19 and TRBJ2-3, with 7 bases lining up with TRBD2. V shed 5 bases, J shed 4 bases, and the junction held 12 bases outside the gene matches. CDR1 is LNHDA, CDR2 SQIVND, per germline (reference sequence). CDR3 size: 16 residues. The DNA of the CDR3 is TGTGCCAGTAGTTCCTCTAGCGGTCTTGGCGCAGATACGCAGTATTTT. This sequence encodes CASSSSSGLGADTQYF.

DNA for the CDR3: TGTGCCACGTCGACCCGGCAGTCTAACTATGGCTACACCTTC. Its translation is CATSTRQSNYGYTF. The V gene is TRBV15, the J gene TRBJ1-2; D gene unclear. Trimming took off 9 bases at V and 0 bases at J, with 14 bases between the two ends. Germline loops: CDR1 LNHNV, CDR2 YYDKDF (reference sequence). CDR3 size: 14 residues.

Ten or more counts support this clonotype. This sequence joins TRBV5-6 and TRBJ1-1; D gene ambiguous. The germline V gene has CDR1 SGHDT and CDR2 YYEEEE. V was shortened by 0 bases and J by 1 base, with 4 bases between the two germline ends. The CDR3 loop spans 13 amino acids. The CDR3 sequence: CASSLEKNTEAFF. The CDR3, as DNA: TGTGCCAGCAGCTTGGAAAAGAACACTGAAGCTTTCTTT.

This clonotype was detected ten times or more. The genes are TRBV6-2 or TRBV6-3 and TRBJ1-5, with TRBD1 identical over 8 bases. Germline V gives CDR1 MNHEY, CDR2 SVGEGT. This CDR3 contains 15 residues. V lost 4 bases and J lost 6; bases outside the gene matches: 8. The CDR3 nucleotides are TGTGCCAGCAGTTCCACGGACAGGGACTTTCAGCCCCAGCATTTT. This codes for CASSSTDRDFQPQHF.

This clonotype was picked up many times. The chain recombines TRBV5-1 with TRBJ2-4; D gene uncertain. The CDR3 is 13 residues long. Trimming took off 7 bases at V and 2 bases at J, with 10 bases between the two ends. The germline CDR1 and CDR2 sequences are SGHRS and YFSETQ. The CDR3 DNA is TGCGCCAGCGCGCCGAGTTCCAAAAACATTCAGTACTTC. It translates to CASAPSSKNIQYF.

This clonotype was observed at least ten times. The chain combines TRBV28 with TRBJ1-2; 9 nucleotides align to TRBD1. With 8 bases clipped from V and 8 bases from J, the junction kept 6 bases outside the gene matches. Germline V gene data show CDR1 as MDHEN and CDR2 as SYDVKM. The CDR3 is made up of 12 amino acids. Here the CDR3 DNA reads TGTGCCAGCCTACAGGGGGCTAGCGGCTACACCTTC. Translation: CASLQGASGYTF.

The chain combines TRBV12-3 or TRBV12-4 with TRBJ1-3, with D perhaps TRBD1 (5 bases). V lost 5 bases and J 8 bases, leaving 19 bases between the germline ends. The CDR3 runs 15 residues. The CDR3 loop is CASSPAGGSVYTIYF. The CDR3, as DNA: TGTGCCAGCAGTCCCGCGGGGGGAAGTGTATACACCATATATTTT.

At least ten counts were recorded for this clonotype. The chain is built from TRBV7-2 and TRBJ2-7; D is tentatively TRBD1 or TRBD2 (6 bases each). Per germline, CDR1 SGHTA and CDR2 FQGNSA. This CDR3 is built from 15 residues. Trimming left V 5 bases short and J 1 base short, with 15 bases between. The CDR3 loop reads CASSPGGRLSYEQYF. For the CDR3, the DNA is TGTGCCAGCAGCCCCGGGGGCAGGTTGTCCTACGAGCAGTACTTC.

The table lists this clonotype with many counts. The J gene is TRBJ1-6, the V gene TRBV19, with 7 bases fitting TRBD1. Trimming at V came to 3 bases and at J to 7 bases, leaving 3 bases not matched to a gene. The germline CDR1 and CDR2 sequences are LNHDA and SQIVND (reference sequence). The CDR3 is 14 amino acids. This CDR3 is CASSIQGVNSPLHF. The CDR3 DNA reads TGTGCCAGTAGTATTCAGGGGGTAAATTCACCCCTCCACTTT.

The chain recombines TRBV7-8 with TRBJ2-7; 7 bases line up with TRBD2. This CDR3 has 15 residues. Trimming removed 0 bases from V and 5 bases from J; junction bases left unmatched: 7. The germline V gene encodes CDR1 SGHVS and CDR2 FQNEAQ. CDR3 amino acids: CASSLAGGPQNEQYF. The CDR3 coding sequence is TGTGCCAGCAGCTTAGCGGGAGGGCCTCAAAACGAGCAGTACTTC. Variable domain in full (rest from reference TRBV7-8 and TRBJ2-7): GAGVSQSPRYKVAKRGQDVALRCDPISGHVSLFWYQQALGQGPEFLTYFQNEAQLDKSGLPSDRFFAERPEGSVSTLKIQRTQQEDSAVYLCASSLAGGPQNEQYFGPGTRLTVT.

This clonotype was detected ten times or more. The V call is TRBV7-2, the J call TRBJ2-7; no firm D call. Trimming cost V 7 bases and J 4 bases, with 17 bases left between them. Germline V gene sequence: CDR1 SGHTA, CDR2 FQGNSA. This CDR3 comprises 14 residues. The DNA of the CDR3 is TGTGCCAGCACCCCTTTCGGGCCGGGTTACGAGCAGTACTTC. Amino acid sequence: CASTPFGPGYEQYF.

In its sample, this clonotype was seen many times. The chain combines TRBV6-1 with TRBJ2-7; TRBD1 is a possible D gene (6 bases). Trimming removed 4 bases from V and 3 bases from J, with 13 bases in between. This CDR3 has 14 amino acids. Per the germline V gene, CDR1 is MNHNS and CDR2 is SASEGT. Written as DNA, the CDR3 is TGTGCCAGCAGTGCTGGACAGTTAAGCTACGAGCAGTACTTC. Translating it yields CASSAGQLSYEQYF.